This T cell receptor (beta chain) was sequenced for a study of CD8 T cells in ankylosing spondylitis. Regarding the study as a whole: A TCR beta motif of roughly eight highly homologous variants seemed to mark ankylosing spondylitis blood. Earlier literature documents some of the motif variants in reactive arthritis synovial fluid and blood. Matched synovial fluid from ankylosing spondylitis patients was reported to be enriched for disease-linked clones.

TCRdb called the 5' RACE reads again in MiXCR, with one record for every CDR3 protein. The table lists approximately 550,000 distinct CDR3 sequences, over 9.5% of them singletons. This clonotype was detected ten times or more. Its matching antigen is unknown. At one end, the junction sequence differs from germline, possibly due to a read error. The CDR3 is made up of 12 amino acids. The receptor's source is a male donor with ankylosing spondylitis. Input material: blood, either unsorted or a sorted T cell fraction (not recorded which). V is TRBV12-3 or TRBV12-4 and J is TRBJ1-5; D gene ambiguous. The CDR3 DNA is TGTGCCAGCAGTTTGGGCAACCAGCCCCAGCATTTT. This codes for CASSLGNQPQHF.